Following are 18 T cell receptor beta chains from one sample sequenced in a study of identical twins. TCRdb redid the calling of the 5' RACE reads with MiXCR, one entry per CDR3 protein. The sample has 700,000 or so distinct CDR3 sequences, 8.5% to 9.5% seen once. Separately, the same data were catalogued under a study of yellow fever vaccine responses in identical twins.

Material for sequencing was PBMCs. Every receptor here comes from a woman under 30 in good health.

Many counts were recorded for this clonotype. The chain couples TRBV20-1 to TRBJ2-7; 7 positions agree with TRBD1. This CDR3 region has 13 residues. CDR1 and CDR2 from the germline V gene are DFQATT and SNEGSKA (reference sequence). V lost 8 bases to trimming and J lost 6 bases; unmatched junction nucleotides: 13. CDR3 residues: CSNIFQTGFEQYF. As DNA, the CDR3 is TGCAGTAATATTTTCCAGACAGGGTTCGAGCAGTACTTC.

A few counts support this clonotype. The V and J genes are TRBV7-9 and TRBJ2-1, with 15 bases fitting TRBD2. This CDR3 contains 15 residues. In germline, CDR1 is SEHNR, CDR2 FQNEAQ (reference sequence). V lost 5 bases to trimming and J lost 10 bases; unmatched junction nucleotides: 6. For the CDR3, the DNA is TGTGCCAGCAGCCGAGCCGGGACTAGCGGGAGGGAGCAGTTCTTC. This encodes CASSRAGTSGREQFF.

This clonotype occurred a few times. This chain joins TRBV4-3 and TRBJ2-5; D may be TRBD2 (5 bases). This CDR3 is built from 14 residues. V was trimmed by 2 bases and J by 2 bases, leaving 9 bases between them. The germline V gene has CDR1 LGHNA and CDR2 YSLEER. CDR3 DNA sequence: TGCGCCAGCAGCCAACTTCGGGGTCAAGAGACCCAGTACTTC. This sequence encodes CASSQLRGQETQYF.

In its sample, this clonotype was seen many times. This chain uses TRBV6-5 with TRBJ2-1, with a possible D match to TRBD2 (5 bases). CDR1 MNHEY and CDR2 SVGAGI come from the germline V gene. V lost 2 bases to trimming and J lost 0 bases, with 5 bases between them. The CDR3 contains 14 residues. In DNA, the CDR3 is TGTGCCAGCAGTTACGGGAGCTCCTACAATGAGCAGTTCTTC. Translating gives CASSYGSSYNEQFF.

This clonotype was observed a few times. The chain couples TRBV4-3 to TRBJ1-5, with 8 bases fitting TRBD1. In germline, CDR1 is LGHNA, CDR2 YSLEER. This CDR3 region has 15 residues. Losses at the gene ends were 0 bases for V and 9 bases for J; bases not matched to a gene: 7. CDR3 nucleotide sequence: TGCGCCAGCAGCCAAGATCTGCAGGGGGCATGGCCCCAGCATTTT. Its protein is CASSQDLQGAWPQHF.

The V and J genes are TRBV28 and TRBJ2-7, with D possibly TRBD1 on 6 matching bases. V gave up 4 bases and J gave up 6 bases, with 10 bases separating them. Germline V lookup: CDR1 MDHEN, CDR2 SYDVKM. The CDR3 has 12 amino acids. This chain's CDR3 is CASSSDSGEQYF. CDR3 sequence (DNA): TGTGCCAGCAGTTCGGACAGCGGCGAGCAGTACTTC.

This chain uses TRBV6-9 with TRBJ2-3; 10 nucleotides agree with TRBD1. Trimming took 0 bases from V and 4 from J; bases not matched to a gene: 4. Germline-derived CDR1 and CDR2 are MNHGY and SVAAGI. The CDR3 runs 16 residues. For the CDR3, the DNA is TGTGCCAGCAGTTATTCAGGGACAGGGGACGCAGATACGCAGTATTTT. This translates into CASSYSGTGDADTQYF.

This clonotype was seen many times. The chain recombines TRBV24-1 with TRBJ2-1; 9 positions match TRBD1. The germline V gene has CDR1 KGHDR and CDR2 SFDVKD. This CDR3 spans 15 amino acids. J gave up 6 bases and V 7 bases, and 9 bases lay outside the gene matches. The CDR3, as DNA: TGTGCCACCAGACCCGGGACAGGGATTGTCAATGAGCAGTTCTTC. It translates to CATRPGTGIVNEQFF.

This clonotype was observed many times. The CDR3: CASSLVAGSPETQYF. The DNA for the CDR3 is TGCGCCAGCAGCTTGGTCGCAGGCTCTCCAGAGACCCAGTACTTC. The V gene is TRBV5-1, the J gene TRBJ2-5; D not certain. The CDR3 runs 15 residues. The V gene's germline CDR1 is SGHRS and CDR2 YFSETQ. V lost 0 bases to trimming and J lost 4 bases, with 13 bases between them.

The chain links TRBV20-1 to TRBJ1-6, with no clear D. Germline CDR1 and CDR2: DFQATT and SNEGSKA (reference sequence). Trimming stripped 5 bases from V and 7 bases from J, with 9 bases between. The CDR3 has 12 residues. CDR3 sequence reads: CSAALTNSPLHF. CDR3 DNA sequence: TGCAGTGCTGCACTAACCAATTCACCCCTCCACTTT.

The table lists this clonotype with many counts. The chain is built from TRBV10-1 and TRBJ2-1; D unresolved. V gave up 5 bases and J gave up 4 bases, with 15 bases separating them. Germline CDR1 is WNHNN and CDR2 is SYGVQD (reference sequence). The CDR3 runs 15 residues. CDR3 sequence: CASSQKATSYNEQFF. CDR3 coding DNA: TGCGCCAGCAGTCAGAAGGCAACGAGTTACAATGAGCAGTTCTTC.

This clonotype was observed at least ten times. This chain links TRBV12-3 or TRBV12-4 with TRBJ1-4; tentative D call: TRBD1 (5 bases). V gave up 5 bases and J gave up 5 bases, with 12 bases separating them. This CDR3 has 14 amino acids. The CDR3 sequence is CASSRTLPNEKLFF. CDR3 bases: TGTGCCAGCAGTCGGACACTTCCGAATGAAAAACTGTTTTTT.

This clonotype was seen ten or more times. The chain recombines TRBV29-1 with TRBJ1-1; D is unclear. CDR3 length: 12 amino acids. Germline CDR1 is SQVTM and CDR2 is ANQGSEA. V lost 6 bases to trimming and J lost 1 base, with 9 bases between them. Written as DNA, the CDR3 is TGCAGCGTCCGGGTACGGAACACTGAAGCTTTCTTT. As protein: CSVRVRNTEAFF.

In its sample, this clonotype was seen many times. The rearrangement joins TRBV6-5 to TRBJ2-2; no clear D gene. CDR3 size: 14 residues. V gave up 2 bases and J gave up 4 bases, with 8 bases separating them. Germline values: CDR1 MNHEY, CDR2 SVGAGI. The CDR3, as DNA: TGTGCCAGCAGTTACGAAGGATCCACCGGGGAGCTGTTTTTT. Encoded protein: CASSYEGSTGELFF.

The table lists this clonotype with many counts. The chain combines TRBV14 with TRBJ2-5; possibly TRBD2 for D (6 bases). The germline CDR1 and CDR2 sequences are SGHDN and FVKESK. The V gene lost 6 bases and the J gene lost 0 bases, with 11 bases spanning the gap. CDR3 length: 14 amino acids. The CDR3 here is CASSDSGYQETQYF. CDR3 DNA sequence: TGTGCCAGCAGTGATAGCGGTTACCAAGAGACCCAGTACTTC. Based on the CDR3 plus reference TRBV14 and TRBJ2-5, the full variable domain is EAGVTQFPSHSVIEKGQTVTLRCDPISGHDNLYWYRRVMGKEIKFLLHFVKESKQDESGMPNNRFLAERTGGTYSTLKVQPAELEDSGVYFCASSDSGYQETQYFGPGTRLLVL.

To note about this clonotype: Sequence at one end of the junction differs from germline and may be a read error. The chain is built from TRBV7-9 and TRBJ2-1, with D perhaps assigned TRBD1 or TRBD2 (5 bases each). This CDR3 comprises 15 residues. Germline V CDR1 and CDR2: SEHNR, FQNEAQ (reference sequence). The CDR3 loop reads CASSHPLRGHNVQFF. CDR3 coding DNA: TGTGCCAGCAGTCACCCCCTCCGGGGCCACAATGTGCAGTTCTTC.

This clonotype appeared a few times. The chain has TRBV13 and TRBJ2-7; tentative D call: TRBD1 (5 bases). The CDR3 has 14 residues. V was pared by 5 bases and J by 4 bases, with 15 bases between. The germline CDR1 and CDR2 sequences are PRHDT and FYEKMQ (reference sequence). As DNA, the CDR3 is TGTGCCAGCAGCCGCCGCATAGGGGAATACGAGCAGTACTTC. This codes for CASSRRIGEYEQYF.

This clonotype was picked up a small number of times. The junction does not match germline at one end; this may be a read error. This chain uses TRBV12-3 or TRBV12-4 with TRBJ1-6, with unresolved D. This CDR3 spans 12 amino acids. CDR3 nucleotide sequence: TGTGCCAGCAATTTATGGGGTTCACCCCTCCACTTT. Translation gives CASNLWGSPLHF.